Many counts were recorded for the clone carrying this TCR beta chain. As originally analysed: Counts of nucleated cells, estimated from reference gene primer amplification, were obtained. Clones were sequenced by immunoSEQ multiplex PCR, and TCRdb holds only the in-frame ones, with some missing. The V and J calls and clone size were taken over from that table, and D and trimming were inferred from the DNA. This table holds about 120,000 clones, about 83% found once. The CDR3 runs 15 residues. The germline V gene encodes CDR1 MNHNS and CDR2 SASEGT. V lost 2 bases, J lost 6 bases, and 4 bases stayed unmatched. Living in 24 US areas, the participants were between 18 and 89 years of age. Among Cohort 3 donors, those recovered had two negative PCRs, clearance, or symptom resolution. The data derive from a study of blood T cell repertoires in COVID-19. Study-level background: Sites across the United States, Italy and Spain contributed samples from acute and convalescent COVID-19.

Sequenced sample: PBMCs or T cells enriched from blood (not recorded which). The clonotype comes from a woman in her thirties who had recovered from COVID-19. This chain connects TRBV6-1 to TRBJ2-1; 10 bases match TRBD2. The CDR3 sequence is CASSERASGSNEQFF. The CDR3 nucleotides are TGTGCCAGCAGTGAAAGGGCTAGCGGGAGCAATGAGCAGTTCTTC.